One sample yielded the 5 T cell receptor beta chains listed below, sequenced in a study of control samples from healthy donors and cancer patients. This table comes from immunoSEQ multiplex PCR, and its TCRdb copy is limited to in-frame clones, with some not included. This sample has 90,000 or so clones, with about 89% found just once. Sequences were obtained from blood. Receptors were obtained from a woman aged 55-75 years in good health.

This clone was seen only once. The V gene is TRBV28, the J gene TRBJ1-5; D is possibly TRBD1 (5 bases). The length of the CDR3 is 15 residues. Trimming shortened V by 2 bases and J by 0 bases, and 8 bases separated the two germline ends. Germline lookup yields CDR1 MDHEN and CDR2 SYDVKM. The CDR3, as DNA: TGTGCCAGCAGTTTAGATGGGGGTAGCAATCAGCCCCAGCATTTT. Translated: CASSLDGGSNQPQHF.

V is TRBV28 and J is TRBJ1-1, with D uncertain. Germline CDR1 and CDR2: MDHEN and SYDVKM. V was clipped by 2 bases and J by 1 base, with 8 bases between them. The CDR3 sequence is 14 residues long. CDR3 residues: CASSLSPGNTEAFF. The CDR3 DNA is TGTGCCAGCAGTTTAAGTCCAGGGAACACTGAAGCTTTCTTT.

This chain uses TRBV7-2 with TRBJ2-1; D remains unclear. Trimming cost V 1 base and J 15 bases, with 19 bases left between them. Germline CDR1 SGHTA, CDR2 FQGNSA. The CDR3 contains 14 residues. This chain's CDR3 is CASSLETSVDIRFF. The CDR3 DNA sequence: TGTGCCAGCAGCTTAGAAACTTCCGTTGATATACGGTTCTTC.

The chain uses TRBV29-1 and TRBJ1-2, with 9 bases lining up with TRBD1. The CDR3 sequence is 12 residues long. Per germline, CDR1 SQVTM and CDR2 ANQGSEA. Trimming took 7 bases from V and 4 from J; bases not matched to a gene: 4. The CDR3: CSAEGQGYGYTF. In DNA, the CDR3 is TGCAGCGCCGAGGGACAGGGCTATGGCTACACCTTC.

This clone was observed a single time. The CDR3 bases are TGTGCCAGCAGTGAAGTCGGGGGGGCCTACACCGGGGAGCTGTTTTTT. Translated: CASSEVGGAYTGELFF. The chain is built from TRBV2 and TRBJ2-2; 8 nucleotides line up with TRBD2. V lost 1 base to trimming and J lost 3 bases; unmatched junction nucleotides: 4. The CDR3 extends over 16 amino acids. CDR1 and CDR2 (germline): SNHLY, FYNNEI.